This T cell receptor beta chain was identified in a study of T cells in Graves' hyperthyroidism and ophthalmopathy. Template material for amplifying TCR beta CDR3 regions consisted of RNA transcripts. HTBI primers were used for first-round RT-PCR of the TCR CDR3. TCRdb redid the calling of the multiplex PCR reads with MiXCR, one entry per CDR3 protein. The data hold around 500,000 distinct CDR3 sequences, with around 15% observed a single time. Findings and limits, study-wide: With a median lead of 6.5 months before onset, the model predicted ophthalmopathy.

This clonotype appeared many times. Its matching antigen is unknown. The V and J ends lost 3 bases and 5 bases respectively, with 13 bases between them. CDR3 length: 14 residues. From germline, CDR1 is KGHSH and CDR2 LQKENI. The specimen was blood. The J gene is TRBJ1-2, the V gene TRBV18; possible D gene TRBD1, 5 bases. The source is a woman in her 40s with Graves' hyperthyroidism. The CDR3 sequence: CASSPGRELYGYTF. The CDR3 region has the DNA TGTGCCAGCTCACCGGGCAGGGAACTTTATGGCTACACCTTC.